This entry lists 25 T cell receptor beta chains sequenced from one sample in a study of shared clonotypes between healthy human individuals. Some clones are missing from TCRdb's copy, which holds only in-frame ones; the method was immunoSEQ multiplex PCR. The sample includes fewer than 1 million clones, 90% to 97% seen only once; the top ten take about 0.21%. Positively selected for CCR7, the CD45RO-negative cells used as naive CD8 cells excluded terminally differentiated effector memory CD45RA+ cells. Sequencing used naive CD8+ T cells sorted from blood. The receptors were gathered from a man younger than 40 in good health.

The chain is built from TRBV5-4 and TRBJ2-1; 10 bases are a match to TRBD2. CDR3 length equals 14 residues. CDR1 and CDR2 (germline): SGHNT, YYREEE (reference sequence). J lost 8 bases, V lost 4 bases, and 6 bases had no gene match. The CDR3 reads CASSPSGSPYEQFF. CDR3 nucleotide sequence: TGTGCCAGCAGCCCTAGCGGGAGTCCCTATGAGCAGTTCTTC.

This clone showed up just a few times. The rearrangement joins TRBV5-1 to TRBJ2-1; tentative D call: TRBD1 (6 bases). The CDR3 is made up of 13 amino acids. In germline, CDR1 is SGHRS, CDR2 YFSETQ. V was pared by 1 base and J by 4 bases, with 6 bases between. The CDR3 is CASSLTGYNEQFF. The CDR3 region has the DNA TGCGCCAGCAGCTTGACAGGGTACAATGAGCAGTTCTTC.

On this clone itself: Distinct nucleotide sequences in the sample also encode this CDR3. The V call is TRBV4-3, the J call TRBJ2-7; D ambiguous. With 0 bases removed from V and 0 bases from J, the gap between germline ends came to 9 bases. The CDR3 runs 15 residues. Germline V CDR1 and CDR2: LGHNA, YSLEER. The CDR3 DNA sequence: TGCGCCAGCAGCCAAGATCTGGGCAGCTCCTACGAGCAGTACTTC. It translates to CASSQDLGSSYEQYF.

The chain combines TRBV7-6 with TRBJ2-3; D is ambiguous. Between the trimmed V and J ends, which lost 5 bases and 6 bases, there was a span of 12 bases. CDR1 and CDR2 (germline): SGHVS, FNYEAQ. This CDR3 is 13 amino acids long. The CDR3 sequence: CASSPPYSDTQYF. The CDR3 coding sequence is TGTGCCAGCAGCCCTCCTTATAGTGATACGCAGTATTTT.

About this clone itself: This sample includes further DNA sequences coding for the same CDR3. The CDR3 DNA is TGTGCCAGCAGTTTTGCTAGATCCTACGAGCAGTACTTC. The encoded protein is CASSFARSYEQYF. V usage is TRBV27 and J usage is TRBJ2-7; no definite D call. Germline V gene lookup returns CDR1 MNHEY and CDR2 SMNVEV (reference sequence). V lost 3 bases to trimming and J lost 1 base, with 7 bases between them. The length of the CDR3 is 13 residues.

The chain combines TRBV27 with TRBJ1-5; possible D gene TRBD1, 5 bases. The CDR3 consists of 13 residues. CDR1 is MNHEY and CDR2 is SMNVEV in the germline V gene (reference sequence). V lost 4 bases and J lost 11, with 15 bases in between. The CDR3: CASSSRGPGSQHF. CDR3 bases: TGTGCCAGCAGTTCTAGGGGTCCCGGGTCCCAGCATTTT.

The rearrangement links TRBV7-9 to TRBJ1-4; 9 nucleotides agree with TRBD1. V dropped 8 bases and J dropped 5; count of bases not matched to a gene: 9. The length of the CDR3 is 15 residues. Germline assignment: CDR1 SEHNR and CDR2 FQNEAQ (reference sequence). CDR3 DNA: TGTGCCAGCTCCTTCCTGGGACAGGGAAATGAAAAACTGTTTTTT. This gives the protein CASSFLGQGNEKLFF.

This clone showed up just once. The chain carries TRBV7-8 and TRBJ2-1; possible D gene TRBD1, 6 bases. The CDR3 runs 15 residues. Between the trimmed V and J ends, which lost 1 base and 5 bases, there was a span of 12 bases. The germline CDR1 and CDR2 sequences are SGHVS and FQNEAQ. The CDR3 coding sequence is TGTGCCAGCAGCTTAGAAAGGGGGTATCACAATGAGCAGTTCTTC. Its translation: CASSLERGYHNEQFF.

The gene calls are TRBV11-1 and TRBJ2-2; 7 positions match TRBD2. J was trimmed by 5 bases and V by 6 bases; bases with no gene match: 9. Germline CDR1 is SGHAT and CDR2 is FQDESV (reference sequence). There are 15 residues in the CDR3. The CDR3 DNA sequence: TGTGCCAGCAGGTACTCCGCCGGGGGGACCGGGGAGCTGTTTTTT. Its protein product is CASRYSAGGTGELFF.

The chain joins TRBV9 to TRBJ2-3; D perhaps matches TRBD1 (5 bases). V shed 4 bases and J shed 0 bases, with 12 bases lying between them. This CDR3 has 15 amino acids. Germline assignment: CDR1 SGDLS and CDR2 YYNGEE. CDR3 sequence reads: CASSLGWGSTDTQYF. The CDR3 DNA follows: TGTGCCAGCAGCCTTGGGTGGGGCAGCACAGATACGCAGTATTTT.

The rearrangement joins TRBV7-8 to TRBJ1-5; TRBD1 is a possible D gene (6 bases). Trimming removed 5 bases at V and 1 base at J, with 15 bases between. Germline CDR1 is SGHVS and CDR2 is FQNEAQ. This CDR3 is built from 16 residues. For the CDR3, the DNA is TGTGCCAGCAGCCCCGCGGGGACACTAAGCAATCAGCCCCAGCATTTT. This translates into CASSPAGTLSNQPQHF.

The chain combines TRBV19 with TRBJ2-7, with TRBD2 matching over 7 bases. Germline CDR1 and CDR2: LNHDA and SQIVND (reference sequence). V dropped 5 bases and J dropped 2; count of bases not matched to a gene: 9. The CDR3 length is 15 residues. The CDR3 spells CASSPGASGTYEQYF. For the CDR3, the DNA is TGTGCCAGTAGTCCCGGGGCTAGCGGTACCTACGAGCAGTACTTC.

This chain connects TRBV29-1 to TRBJ2-3; no clear D gene. The V end was cut by 5 bases, the J end by 2 bases, with 11 bases between. CDR3 length: 13 residues. Germline values: CDR1 SQVTM, CDR2 ANQGSEA. The CDR3 DNA reads TGCAGCGTTTCCCCCGAAAACACAGATACGCAGTATTTT. Translated: CSVSPENTDTQYF.

The V and J genes are TRBV2 and TRBJ1-2, with TRBD1 matching over 12 bases. Germline lookup yields CDR1 SNHLY and CDR2 FYNNEI. After removal of 9 bases from V and 5 bases from J, the junction contained 10 bases not matched to a gene. The CDR3 is 15 amino acids. CDR3 nucleotides: TGTGCCAGACGAGGGACAGGGGGCGAGGTTTATGGCTACACCTTC. Protein: CARRGTGGEVYGYTF. Together with reference TRBV2 and TRBJ1-2, the CDR3 gives the full variable domain: EPEVTQTPSHQVTQMGQEVILRCVPISNHLYFYWYRQILGQKVEFLVSFYNNEISEKSEIFDDQFSVERPDGSNFTLKIRSTKLEDSAMYFCARRGTGGEVYGYTFGSGTRLTVV.

The chain has TRBV23-1 and TRBJ2-1, with 10 bases fitting TRBD1. TRBV23-1 is an ORF, with its function uncertain. Unmatched junction bases numbered 17, after V lost 2 bases and J lost 7 bases. This CDR3 region has 19 residues. The CDR3 coding sequence is TGCGCCAGCAGTCAAACCCGAGGGGGGGGACAGGGGATTAGAAATGAGCAGTTCTTC. Amino acid sequence: CASSQTRGGGQGIRNEQFF.

J is TRBJ2-4 and V is TRBV21-1; TRBD2 reflects the table's D call only, with no check against the DNA. TRBV21-1 is a pseudogene segment. The CDR3 consists of 18 residues. The CDR3 region has the DNA TGTGCCAGCAGCAAAGCGCCGGAGCGGGAGGCGGGCAAAAACATTCAGTACTTC. The encoded protein is CASSKAPEREAGKNIQYF.

The V gene is TRBV19, the J gene TRBJ1-5, with D unclear. V lost 5 bases and J 3 bases, leaving 11 bases between the germline ends. Germline values: CDR1 LNHDA, CDR2 SQIVND (reference sequence). CDR3 length equals 14 residues. CDR3 protein: CASSSTLFNQPQHF. In DNA, the CDR3 is TGTGCCAGTAGTTCAACTTTATTCAATCAGCCCCAGCATTTT.

This chain connects TRBV7-9 to TRBJ2-7; D is unresolved. Trimming pared 10 bases from V and 1 base from J, leaving 11 bases between. CDR1 SEHNR and CDR2 FQNEAQ come from the germline V gene (reference sequence). The CDR3 has 12 amino acids. CDR3 coding DNA: TGTGCCACAGGCGGCCGGTCCTACGAGCAGTACTTC. This codes for CATGGRSYEQYF.

The chain joins TRBV4-1 to TRBJ1-6; possibly TRBD1 for D (6 bases). The germline V gene encodes CDR1 MGHRA and CDR2 YSYEKL. Trimming stripped 7 bases from V and 6 bases from J, with 22 bases between. The CDR3 has 17 residues. The CDR3 loop is CASTPEKGGPGNSPLHF. The DNA of the CDR3 is TGCGCCAGCACCCCGGAGAAGGGGGGGCCGGGTAATTCACCCCTCCACTTT.

The CDR3 reads CASSTQRDRVPLYTDTQYF. CDR3 sequence (DNA): TGTGCCAGCAGCACCCAACGGGACAGGGTCCCTTTATACACAGATACGCAGTATTTT. The chain has TRBV7-9 and TRBJ2-3; TRBD1 aligns across 9 bases. Per the germline V gene, CDR1 is SEHNR and CDR2 is FQNEAQ (reference sequence). V lost 5 bases, J lost 2 bases, and 17 bases stayed unmatched. The CDR3 has 19 amino acids.

The V call is TRBV30, the J call TRBJ2-5; D is unresolved. CDR1 and CDR2 (germline): GTSNPN, SVGIG (reference sequence). The CDR3 is 11 amino acids. V lost 0 bases, J lost 5 bases, and 4 bases lay in between. The chain's CDR3 is CAWSVPETQYF. In DNA, the CDR3 is TGTGCCTGGAGTGTACCGGAGACCCAGTACTTC.

The chain couples TRBV5-1 to TRBJ2-5; possible D gene TRBD2, 5 bases. CDR1 and CDR2 from the germline V gene are SGHRS and YFSETQ. Trimming shortened V by 1 base and J by 1 base, and 14 bases separated the two germline ends. The CDR3 loop spans 16 amino acids. The CDR3 reads CASSLNVGLIQETQYF. CDR3 coding DNA: TGCGCCAGCAGCTTGAACGTTGGACTCATCCAAGAGACCCAGTACTTC.

The rearrangement links TRBV6-5 to TRBJ1-2; no clear D gene. V lost 0 bases and J lost 2, with 4 bases in between. Germline assignment: CDR1 MNHEY and CDR2 SVGAGI. CDR3 length equals 13 residues. The CDR3 sequence: CASSYSVNYGYTF. For the CDR3, the DNA is TGTGCCAGCAGTTACTCGGTAAACTATGGCTACACCTTC.

Comment on this clone: Other DNA sequences within the sample encode an identical CDR3. The chain is built from TRBV6-5 and TRBJ2-7, with TRBD2 as a possible D gene (6 bases). The length of the CDR3 is 11 residues. V was clipped by 6 bases and J by 4 bases, with 7 bases between them. The germline gives CDR1 MNHEY, CDR2 SVGAGI. The CDR3 DNA follows: TGTGCCAGCAGCGGGGGTTACGAGCAGTACTTC. Translated, it gives CASSGGYEQYF.

The gene calls are TRBV27 and TRBJ2-2, with 7 nucleotides matching TRBD2. Germline loops: CDR1 MNHEY, CDR2 SMNVEV (reference sequence). With 5 bases clipped from V and 4 bases from J, the junction kept 7 bases outside the gene matches. This CDR3 has 15 residues. The DNA of the CDR3 is TGTGCCAGCAGTAACGGATGGGGGGGCACCGGGGAGCTGTTTTTT. The encoded protein is CASSNGWGGTGELFF.